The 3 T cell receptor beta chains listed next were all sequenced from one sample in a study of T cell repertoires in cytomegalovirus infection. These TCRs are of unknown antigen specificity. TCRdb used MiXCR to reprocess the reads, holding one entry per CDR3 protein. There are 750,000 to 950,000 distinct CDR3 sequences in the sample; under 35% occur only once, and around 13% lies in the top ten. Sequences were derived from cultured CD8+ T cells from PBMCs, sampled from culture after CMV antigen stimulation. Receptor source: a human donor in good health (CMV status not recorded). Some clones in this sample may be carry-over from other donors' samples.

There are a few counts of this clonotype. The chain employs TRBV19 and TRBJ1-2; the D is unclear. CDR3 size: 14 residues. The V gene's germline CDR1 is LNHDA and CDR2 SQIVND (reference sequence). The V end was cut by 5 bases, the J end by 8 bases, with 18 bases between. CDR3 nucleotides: TGTGCCAGTAGTGTCTCGGACTACCTGGAGGGCTACACCTTC. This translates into CASSVSDYLEGYTF.

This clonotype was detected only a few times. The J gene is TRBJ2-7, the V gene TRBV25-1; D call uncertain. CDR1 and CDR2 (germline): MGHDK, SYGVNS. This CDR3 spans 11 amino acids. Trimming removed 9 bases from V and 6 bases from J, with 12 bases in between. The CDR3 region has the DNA TGTGCCAGTGGGGAAGGATCCGAGCAGTACTTC. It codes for CASGEGSEQYF.

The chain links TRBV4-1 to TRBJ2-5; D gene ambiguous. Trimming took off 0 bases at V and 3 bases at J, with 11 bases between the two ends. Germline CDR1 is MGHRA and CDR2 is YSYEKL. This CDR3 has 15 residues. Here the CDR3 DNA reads TGCGCCAGCAGCCAAGATAGGGCCTGGAAAGAGACCCAGTACTTC. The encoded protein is CASSQDRAWKETQYF.